What follows are 32 T cell receptor beta chains derived from one specimen sequenced in a study of Ad26.COV2.S vaccination and SARS-CoV-2 variants. Produced via immunoSEQ multiplex PCR; TCRdb's table is partial and in-frame only. This sample has about 350,000 clones, with about 85% found just once. Treatment noted: some 20 received Ad26.COV2.S at low or high dose, single or two shots; 5 received placebo; per-sample allocation not given. Vaccine and placebo recipients were sampled on day 63 after the first injection. Sample: peripheral blood, taken in a trial of Ad26.COV2.S vaccine versus placebo. All receptors derive from a person between 18 and 65 years old who received the Ad26.COV2.S COVID-19 vaccine or a placebo.

The V and J genes are TRBV3-1 (or the pseudogene TRBV3-2) and TRBJ1-2; D perhaps matches TRBD1 (5 bases). Trimming took 4 bases from V and 0 from J, leaving 18 bases between them. CDR1 is LGHDT, CDR2 YNNKEL, per germline (reference sequence). CDR3 size: 17 residues. The DNA for the CDR3 is TGTGCCAGCAGCCCCCAAACGGGGCAGCTGACTAACTATGGCTACACCTTC. Translating it yields CASSPQTGQLTNYGYTF.

J is TRBJ2-3 and V is TRBV19; 8 nucleotides agree with TRBD2. The germline CDR1 and CDR2 sequences are LNHDA and SQIVND (reference sequence). The J segment lost 4 bases and the V segment lost 1 base, leaving 4 bases of the junction unmatched. The CDR3 spans 15 residues. The CDR3 here is CASSIVRGGPDTQYF. CDR3 sequence (DNA): TGTGCCAGTAGTATAGTTCGGGGGGGGCCAGATACGCAGTATTTT.

The chain has TRBV5-4 and TRBJ2-4, with 9 bases aligning to TRBD1. The ends lost 3 bases at V and 2 bases at J; junction bases unmatched: 6. Looked up from germline, CDR1 is SGHNT and CDR2 is YYREEE (reference sequence). The CDR3 runs to 16 residues. The CDR3 reads CASSSGTGTSKNIQYF. The CDR3 DNA is TGTGCCAGCAGCTCGGGGACAGGGACCTCCAAAAACATTCAGTACTTC.

The CDR3 reads CASSFSNYGYTF. CDR3 nucleotides: TGTGCCAGCAGTTTTTCTAACTATGGCTACACCTTC. The rearrangement links TRBV12-3 or TRBV12-4 to TRBJ1-2; D remains unclear. This CDR3 region has 12 residues. V dropped 3 bases and J dropped 0 bases, with 2 bases sitting between them.

The V call is TRBV3-1 (or the pseudogene TRBV3-2), the J call TRBJ1-4; D is undetermined. Trimming pared 4 bases from V and 4 bases from J, leaving 7 bases between. Germline V gives CDR1 LGHDT, CDR2 YNNKEL (reference sequence). The CDR3 consists of 13 residues. The CDR3 DNA reads as TGTGCCAGCAGCCTACATCTTAATGAAAAACTGTTTTTT. As protein: CASSLHLNEKLFF.

The chain couples TRBV5-1 to TRBJ2-2; perhaps TRBD2 as D (5 bases). This CDR3 is built from 16 residues. V lost 1 base and J 1 base, leaving 11 bases between the germline ends. Looked up from germline, CDR1 is SGHRS and CDR2 is YFSETQ. Written as DNA, the CDR3 is TGCGCCAGCAGCTTGTGGAGCGGTGGGAACACCGGGGAGCTGTTTTTT. Translating it yields CASSLWSGGNTGELFF.

This clone has only one observation. This sequence joins TRBV5-6 and TRBJ2-5; no clear D gene. CDR1 and CDR2 (germline): SGHDT, YYEEEE. The CDR3 sequence is 13 residues long. Trimming pared 4 bases from V and 2 bases from J, leaving 9 bases between. The chain's CDR3 is CASSEQEQETQYF. CDR3 DNA: TGTGCCAGCAGCGAACAAGAACAAGAGACCCAGTACTTC.

About this clone: This CDR3 is also generated by other DNA sequences in the sample. The V call is TRBV6-2 or TRBV6-3, the J call TRBJ2-7; D is undetermined. This CDR3 is built from 11 residues. Trimming took 5 bases from V and 2 from J, leaving 4 bases between them. Germline V gives CDR1 MNHEY, CDR2 SVGEGT. CDR3 nucleotide sequence: TGTGCCAGCAGTCAAGCCTACGAGCAGTACTTC. Translating gives CASSQAYEQYF.

The genes are TRBV5-4 and TRBJ2-7; D is ambiguous. Trimming cost V 4 bases and J 1 base, with 12 bases left between them. Germline V lookup: CDR1 SGHNT, CDR2 YYREEE (reference sequence). The CDR3 covers 14 residues. The DNA for the CDR3 is TGTGCCAGCAGCCCATCCACCCCTTCCTACGAGCAGTACTTC. Translated: CASSPSTPSYEQYF.

This CDR3 is CASSAGLFISEQYF. As DNA, the CDR3 is TGTGCCAGCAGTGCAGGACTATTCATCTCCGAGCAGTACTTC. This chain joins TRBV6-2 or TRBV6-3 and TRBJ2-7; tentative D call: TRBD2 (6 bases). The V end was cut by 5 bases, the J end by 6 bases, with 17 bases between. Germline CDR1 and CDR2: MNHEY and SVGEGT. This CDR3 is built from 14 residues.

V gene TRBV11-3 combines with J gene TRBJ2-2; 9 bases line up with TRBD1. CDR3 size: 17 residues. Trimming at V came to 3 bases and at J to 0 bases, leaving 5 bases not matched to a gene. In germline, CDR1 is SGHNT, CDR2 YENEEA. CDR3 in amino acids: CASSFPRTGANTGELFF. CDR3 sequence (DNA): TGTGCCAGCAGCTTCCCTCGGACAGGGGCGAACACCGGGGAGCTGTTTTTT.

The chain uses TRBV14 and TRBJ2-1, with D maybe TRBD2 (6 bases). Trimming took off 1 base at V and 7 bases at J, with 23 bases between the two ends. CDR3 size: 18 residues. Germline CDR1 reads SGHDN; CDR2 reads FVKESK. The CDR3 here is CASSQVTGSLVGGNEQFF. As DNA, the CDR3 is TGTGCCAGCAGCCAAGTTACCGGGAGTCTTGTTGGGGGGAATGAGCAGTTCTTC.

The CDR3 bases are TGCGCCAGCAGCAAGACAGGGTTTTTTGAAAAACTGTTTTTT. Amino acids: CASSKTGFFEKLFF. J is TRBJ1-4 and V is TRBV5-1; 7 nucleotides match TRBD1. With 4 bases clipped from V and 7 bases from J, the junction kept 7 bases outside the gene matches. The CDR3 covers 14 residues. Germline CDR1 and CDR2: SGHRS and YFSETQ.

The chain uses TRBV27 and TRBJ1-2; 8 positions agree with TRBD1. CDR1 is MNHEY and CDR2 is SMNVEV in the germline V gene (reference sequence). V lost 5 bases and J lost 7; bases outside the gene matches: 12. This CDR3 is 15 amino acids long. CDR3 bases: TGTGCCAGCAGTGTCTCCCGGGACAGGTCCCGTGGCTACACCTTC. Translating gives CASSVSRDRSRGYTF.

The V call is TRBV29-1, the J call TRBJ2-4; D call uncertain. The CDR3 extends over 11 amino acids. Germline CDR1 and CDR2: SQVTM and ANQGSEA. The V end was cut by 0 bases, the J end by 10 bases, with 7 bases between. Here the CDR3 DNA reads TGCAGCGTTGAAGAGGGATGGATTCAGTACTTC. Residues: CSVEEGWIQYF.

The genes are TRBV5-6 and TRBJ1-2, with D possibly being TRBD1 (6 bases). CDR1 and CDR2 (germline): SGHDT, YYEEEE. The CDR3 is made up of 14 amino acids. V lost 1 base, J lost 10 bases, and 17 bases lay in between. The CDR3 protein is CASSLQGRLISYTF. The CDR3 bases are TGTGCCAGCAGCTTGCAGGGGCGTTTAATCTCCTACACCTTC.

This clone was recorded once. This chain uses TRBV7-9 with TRBJ2-5; D is unclear. Trimming pared 1 base from V and 1 base from J, leaving 7 bases between. The CDR3 loop spans 14 amino acids. Germline assignment: CDR1 SEHNR and CDR2 FQNEAQ (reference sequence). The CDR3 sequence is CASSLGGFQETQYF. The CDR3 DNA reads TGTGCCAGCAGCTTAGGAGGTTTCCAAGAGACCCAGTACTTC.

This clone was seen once. The rearrangement joins TRBV3-1 (or the pseudogene TRBV3-2) to TRBJ2-7, with D possibly being TRBD2 (6 bases). The CDR3 is made up of 16 amino acids. CDR1 LGHDT and CDR2 YNNKEL come from the germline V gene (reference sequence). V lost 1 base and J lost 1, with 14 bases in between. CDR3 amino acids: CASSQAGEWFSYEQYF. The CDR3 DNA reads TGTGCCAGCAGCCAAGCGGGGGAATGGTTTTCCTACGAGCAGTACTTC.

In its sample, this clone was seen a few times. J is TRBJ1-5 and V is TRBV28, with D unclear. There are 14 residues in the CDR3. Germline CDR1 MDHEN, CDR2 SYDVKM. V dropped 3 bases and J dropped 7 bases, with 13 bases sitting between them. In DNA, the CDR3 is TGTGCCAGCAGTTTGTCCAGCAGTATGCAGCCCCAGCATTTT. This sequence encodes CASSLSSSMQPQHF.

DNA of the CDR3: TGTGCCAACAGCCCTCCCTTCCAATTCCCCTATAATTCACCCCTCCACTTT. It specifies CANSPPFQFPYNSPLHF. This sequence joins TRBV27 and TRBJ1-6; D is undetermined. CDR3 size: 17 residues. CDR1 and CDR2 from the germline V gene are MNHEY and SMNVEV (reference sequence). Trimming took off 10 bases at V and 2 bases at J, with 21 bases between the two ends.

In DNA form, the CDR3 reads TGTGCCAGCAGCTTTGTGCTGGGGGGAGTCTATGGCTACACCTTC. It yields the protein CASSFVLGGVYGYTF. The chain uses TRBV7-2 and TRBJ1-2, with D perhaps TRBD1 (5 bases). The V gene's germline CDR1 is SGHTA and CDR2 FQGNSA. The CDR3 contains 15 residues. V was shortened by 3 bases and J by 4 bases, with 15 bases between the two germline ends.

This clone was seen only a few times. The chain couples TRBV2 to TRBJ1-6; D gene unclear. Germline assignment: CDR1 SNHLY and CDR2 FYNNEI. The CDR3 has 14 residues. Trimming left V 9 bases short and J 10 bases short, with 19 bases between. The CDR3 reads CASAWEGEGSPLHF. For the CDR3, the DNA is TGTGCCAGTGCCTGGGAGGGCGAGGGATCACCCCTCCACTTT. The full variable domain, in which reference TRBV2 and TRBJ1-6 provide the parts outside the CDR3, is EPEVTQTPSHQVTQMGQEVILRCVPISNHLYFYWYRQILGQKVEFLVSFYNNEISEKSEIFDDQFSVERPDGSNFTLKIRSTKLEDSAMYFCASAWEGEGSPLHFGNGTRLTVT.

This chain links TRBV7-9 with TRBJ2-7; TRBD2 matches 11 bases. V was clipped by 3 bases and J by 6 bases; unmatched bases: 4. The germline CDR1 and CDR2 sequences are SEHNR and FQNEAQ (reference sequence). CDR3 length equals 14 residues. The CDR3 loop reads CASSFLAGGGEQYF. The DNA of the CDR3 is TGTGCCAGCAGCTTTCTAGCGGGAGGAGGCGAGCAGTACTTC.

The chain employs TRBV28 and TRBJ2-1, with 9 bases that match TRBD1. Germline CDR1 reads MDHEN; CDR2 reads SYDVKM. CDR3 length: 22 residues. After removal of 5 bases from V and 1 base from J, the junction contained 24 bases not matched to a gene. CDR3 DNA: TGTGCCAGCAGTCTCACATTGACTGGGACAGGGAGGTTCTTAGGGTCCTACAATGAGCAGTTCTTC. Protein: CASSLTLTGTGRFLGSYNEQFF.

V and J are TRBV5-8 and TRBJ2-5, with 7 bases identical to TRBD1. The J segment lost 0 bases and the V segment lost 4 bases, leaving 6 bases of the junction unmatched. Germline CDR1 is SGHTS and CDR2 is YDEGEE. This CDR3 has 15 amino acids. The DNA of the CDR3 is TGTGCCAGCAGCCACCGACAGGGAGACCAAGAGACCCAGTACTTC. It translates to CASSHRQGDQETQYF. The complete variable domain, with remaining parts taken from reference TRBV5-8 and TRBJ2-5, reads EAGVTQSPTHLIKTRGQQATLRCSPISGHTSVYWYQQALGLGLQFLLWYDEGEERNRGNFPPRFSGRQFPNYSSELNVNALELEDSALYLCASSHRQGDQETQYFGPGTRLLVL.

The chain has TRBV29-1 and TRBJ2-3, with D perhaps matching TRBD1 (5 bases). The CDR3 runs to 15 residues. Germline CDR1 reads SQVTM; CDR2 reads ANQGSEA. The V end lost 6 bases, the J end lost 2 bases, and 18 bases lay between the germline ends. CDR3 sequence: CSVLSPGPYTDTQYF. Here the CDR3 DNA reads TGCAGCGTCCTCTCCCCAGGGCCTTACACAGATACGCAGTATTTT.

The chain joins TRBV4-3 to TRBJ2-3, with TRBD2 matching 10 bases. Germline loops: CDR1 LGHNA, CDR2 YSLEER. With 0 bases clipped from V and 2 bases from J, the junction kept 8 bases outside the gene matches. This CDR3 contains 18 residues. The CDR3 spells CASSQEIEREGITDTQYF. CDR3 nucleotides: TGCGCCAGCAGCCAAGAAATTGAGCGGGAGGGGATCACAGATACGCAGTATTTT.

The rearrangement joins TRBV18 to TRBJ1-1; 10 nucleotides align to TRBD1. The CDR3 runs 16 residues. V dropped 2 bases and J dropped 5; count of bases not matched to a gene: 8. From germline, CDR1 is KGHSH and CDR2 LQKENI. The DNA of the CDR3 is TGTGCCAGCTCACCATTGACAGGGGGCGCTGGGACTGAAGCTTTCTTT. Its translation is CASSPLTGGAGTEAFF. Drawing the rest from reference TRBV18 and TRBJ1-1, the complete variable domain is NAGVMQNPRHLVRRRGQEARLRCSPMKGHSHVYWYRQLPEEGLKFMVYLQKENIIDESGMPKERFSAEFPKEGPSILRIQQVVRGDSAAYFCASSPLTGGAGTEAFFGQGTRLTVV.

This clone was seen a few times. This sequence joins TRBV9 and TRBJ1-1; no clear D gene. The CDR3 contains 13 residues. V was clipped by 3 bases and J by 3 bases, with 9 bases between them. Looked up from germline, CDR1 is SGDLS and CDR2 is YYNGEE. This CDR3 reads CASSDNIDTEAFF. CDR3 DNA: TGTGCCAGCAGCGACAATATCGACACTGAAGCTTTCTTT.

This clone came up once. J is TRBJ2-1 and V is TRBV2; TRBD2 agrees at 7 bases. This CDR3 region has 15 residues. Germline V gives CDR1 SNHLY, CDR2 FYNNEI. Trimming removed 2 bases from V and 0 bases from J; junction bases left unmatched: 1. The CDR3 region is CASSETGGSYNEQFF. The CDR3 region has the DNA TGTGCCAGCAGTGAAACGGGGGGCTCCTACAATGAGCAGTTCTTC.

This sequence joins TRBV19 and TRBJ1-5; no definite D call. Germline CDR1 LNHDA, CDR2 SQIVND (reference sequence). The V gene lost 3 bases and the J gene lost 7 bases, with 16 bases spanning the gap. The CDR3 contains 15 residues. This CDR3 is CASSMYSGVGQPQHF. In DNA, the CDR3 is TGTGCCAGTAGTATGTATTCCGGGGTCGGCCAGCCCCAGCATTTT.

The rearrangement links TRBV9 to TRBJ1-4; D remains unclear. The CDR3 consists of 14 residues. Per the germline V gene, CDR1 is SGDLS and CDR2 is YYNGEE. V lost 3 bases and J lost 7, with 13 bases in between. The CDR3 is CASSGKIRSEKLFF. Here the CDR3 DNA reads TGTGCCAGCAGCGGAAAGATACGCAGTGAAAAACTGTTTTTT.